This TCR beta chain was profiled in a study of T cell responses to AZD1222 COVID-19 vaccine. Looking at the study overall: Some second doses came at about 4 weeks and others at about 12 weeks; these were pooled. Broader study findings: All repertoire sampling was performed exclusively after the peak T cell response. Nearly half of spike-specific TCRs reportedly go after variant regions that carry no mutations.

Using immunoSEQ multiplex PCR, the repertoire was profiled, and TCRdb retains in-frame clones only, with some absent. The profile shows approximately 98,000 clones, approximately 86% of them singletons. This CDR3 is 14 amino acids long. Germline V gives CDR1 MNHEY, CDR2 SVGAGI. The ends lost 7 bases at V and 8 bases at J; junction bases unmatched: 12. In this sample, this clone turned up a few times. Its antigen is not identified. The material was peripheral blood, obtained on day 0 of AZD1222 vaccination. V usage is TRBV6-5 and J usage is TRBJ1-2; 8 bases match TRBD1. This receptor was taken from an adult in good health. CDR3 nucleotide sequence: TGTGCCAGCATTATCACCGGGACAGGCGACGGCTACACCTTC. The encoded protein is CASIITGTGDGYTF.